The 20 T cell receptor beta chains below come from one sample, sequenced in a study of T cell repertoires in cytomegalovirus infection. Via MiXCR, TCRdb re-called the reads, giving one row per CDR3 protein. The sample has 200,000 to 300,000 distinct CDR3 sequences, around 6.4% seen once. Sequences were obtained from PBMCs. Receptor source: a human donor in good health (CMV status not recorded). Some clones in this sample may be carry-over from other donors' samples.

At least ten counts were recorded for this clonotype. The CDR3 is CASSAGLSGNTIYF. The CDR3 nucleotides are TGTGCCAGCAGTGCCGGCCTCTCTGGAAACACCATATATTTT. This chain connects TRBV25-1 to TRBJ1-3; D unresolved. Germline V gene lookup returns CDR1 MGHDK and CDR2 SYGVNS. This CDR3 is 14 amino acids long. The germline V and J ends were trimmed by 4 bases and 0 bases, with 7 bases remaining between them.

This clonotype has at least ten counts. The rearrangement joins TRBV11-2 to TRBJ1-3; tentatively, D is TRBD1 (5 bases). The germline V gene has CDR1 SGHAT and CDR2 FQNNGV. This CDR3 region has 14 residues. V was trimmed by 4 bases and J by 4 bases, leaving 11 bases between them. This CDR3 reads CASSYWGEGNTIYF. The CDR3 bases are TGTGCCAGCAGCTATTGGGGGGAAGGAAACACCATATATTTT.

This clonotype was recorded at least ten times. The genes are TRBV7-2 and TRBJ1-5; TRBD1 agrees at 9 bases. The CDR3 totals 15 residues. With V trimmed by 5 bases and J by 6 bases, 8 bases remained unmatched. The germline V gene encodes CDR1 SGHTA and CDR2 FQGNSA. The CDR3, as DNA: TGTGCCAGCAGCCCGGTCACAGGGGGCGGTCAGCCCCAGCATTTT. Amino acids: CASSPVTGGGQPQHF.

This clonotype was seen ten or more times. The chain combines TRBV7-6 with TRBJ2-2, with TRBD1 as a possible D gene (5 bases). Germline CDR1 SGHVS, CDR2 FNYEAQ. CDR3 size: 18 residues. With 5 bases removed from V and 2 bases from J, the gap between germline ends came to 21 bases. For the CDR3, the DNA is TGTGCCAGCAGCAAACAAGGGGTGCGTCGGAGCAACACCGGGGAGCTGTTTTTT. This sequence encodes CASSKQGVRRSNTGELFF.

This clonotype was recorded at least ten times. The chain is built from TRBV7-2 and TRBJ1-2, with D unclear. The CDR3 runs 15 residues. Germline lookup yields CDR1 SGHTA and CDR2 FQGNSA. The V end was cut by 5 bases, the J end by 0 bases, with 13 bases between. CDR3 DNA sequence: TGTGCCAGCAGCGTAAGAGGCCTAGCTAACTATGGCTACACCTTC. Translated, it gives CASSVRGLANYGYTF.

This clonotype was seen many times. The chain carries TRBV9 and TRBJ1-4, with TRBD1 matching over 7 bases. Looked up from germline, CDR1 is SGDLS and CDR2 is YYNGEE. The CDR3 runs 14 residues. Trimming at V came to 4 bases and at J to 8 bases, leaving 8 bases not matched to a gene. The CDR3 nucleotides are TGTGCCAGCAGCCCGACAGGGCGGAGGGAAAAACTGTTTTTT. Its protein is CASSPTGRREKLFF.

The sample holds many counts of this clonotype. The chain links TRBV29-1 to TRBJ2-7, with TRBD2 matching over 7 bases. Germline V CDR1 and CDR2: SQVTM, ANQGSEA. This CDR3 is 12 amino acids long. Unmatched junction bases numbered 8, after V lost 7 bases and J lost 5 bases. This CDR3 is CSADTGGHEQYF. The CDR3, as DNA: TGCAGCGCGGACACGGGAGGCCACGAGCAGTACTTC.

The sample holds many counts of this clonotype. The V call is TRBV6-1, the J call TRBJ2-3; TRBD2 agrees at 12 bases. The CDR3 runs 17 residues. CDR1 and CDR2 from the germline V gene are MNHNS and SASEGT. Germline trimming cut 6 bases from V and 2 bases from J; bases unmatched to any gene: 9. The CDR3 sequence: CASSNRRLAGVTDTQYF. Written as DNA, the CDR3 is TGTGCCAGCAGCAACCGCAGACTAGCGGGGGTCACAGATACGCAGTATTTT.

This clonotype showed up many times. The chain recombines TRBV7-9 with TRBJ2-3; D is possibly TRBD1 (6 bases). The length of the CDR3 is 16 residues. V was cut by 5 bases and J by 0 bases, with 15 bases left in between. Per germline, CDR1 SEHNR and CDR2 FQNEAQ (reference sequence). CDR3 sequence (DNA): TGTGCCAGCAGCCTCAACAGGGCCTCTAGCACAGATACGCAGTATTTT. Its protein product is CASSLNRASSTDTQYF.

Many counts were recorded for this clonotype. The CDR3 sequence is CASTDRGRETQYF. The CDR3 coding sequence is TGTGCCAGTACGGACAGGGGGCGAGAGACCCAGTACTTC. V gene TRBV19 combines with J gene TRBJ2-5; 11 bases match TRBD1. Germline CDR1 and CDR2: LNHDA and SQIVND (reference sequence). The ends lost 7 bases at V and 4 bases at J; junction bases unmatched: 2. This CDR3 spans 13 amino acids.

This clonotype was observed at least ten times. This sequence joins TRBV7-2 and TRBJ1-6; the D gene is possibly TRBD1 (6 bases). The germline gives CDR1 SGHTA, CDR2 FQGNSA. V was cut by 10 bases and J by 6 bases, with 13 bases left in between. This CDR3 contains 13 residues. In DNA form, the CDR3 reads TGTGCCATCAGGGGAGACACTAATTCACCCCTCCACTTT. Amino acids: CAIRGDTNSPLHF.

This clonotype was seen ten or more times. The chain carries TRBV29-1 and TRBJ1-1; D may be TRBD1 (6 bases). CDR3 length equals 12 residues. Germline-derived CDR1 and CDR2 are SQVTM and ANQGSEA. The V end was cut by 6 bases, the J end by 1 base, with 9 bases between. The chain's CDR3 is CSVNRANTEAFF. DNA of the CDR3: TGCAGCGTGAACAGGGCGAACACTGAAGCTTTCTTT.

A few counts support this clonotype. This chain links TRBV29-1 with TRBJ2-1, with 7 nucleotides matching TRBD1. The CDR3 runs to 13 residues. V gave up 4 bases and J gave up 4 bases; unmatched junction bases: 4. Germline CDR1 and CDR2: SQVTM and ANQGSEA. CDR3 sequence (DNA): TGCAGCGTTGGGACAGGTACTTACAATGAGCAGTTCTTC. Its protein product is CSVGTGTYNEQFF.

This clonotype came up many times. The chain recombines TRBV7-2 with TRBJ1-5, with D tentatively TRBD1 (5 bases). This CDR3 is built from 17 residues. The V gene's germline CDR1 is SGHTA and CDR2 FQGNSA. The V and J ends lost 1 base and 3 bases respectively, with 16 bases between them. This CDR3 reads CASSLDRFGGPNQPQHF. DNA of the CDR3: TGTGCCAGCAGCTTAGATAGGTTCGGGGGACCCAATCAGCCCCAGCATTTT. Filled out from reference TRBV7-2 and TRBJ1-5, the complete variable domain reads GAGVSQSPSNKVTEKGKDVELRCDPISGHTALYWYRQSLGQGLEFLIYFQGNSAPDKSGLPSDRFSAERTGGSVSTLTIQRTQQEDSAVYLCASSLDRFGGPNQPQHFGDGTRLSIL.

The table lists this clonotype with many counts. The chain carries TRBV6-2 or TRBV6-3 and TRBJ2-7; TRBD2 aligns across 7 bases. Germline CDR1 is MNHEY and CDR2 is SVGEGT. The CDR3 is made up of 13 amino acids. The V gene end was trimmed by 8 bases and the J gene end by 3 bases; junction bases not matched to a gene: 7. As DNA, the CDR3 is TGTGCCAGCGGGAGGGGATTTATCTACGAGCAGTACTTC. It codes for CASGRGFIYEQYF.

This clonotype came up many times. The chain couples TRBV19 to TRBJ2-2, with a weak D call TRBD2 (6 bases). This CDR3 region has 15 residues. Germline loops: CDR1 LNHDA, CDR2 SQIVND (reference sequence). Trimming took 5 bases from V and 7 from J, leaving 17 bases between them. CDR3 protein: CASSVQGRRDGELFF. CDR3 coding DNA: TGTGCCAGTAGTGTCCAGGGTCGGCGGGACGGGGAGCTGTTTTTT.

The V and J genes are TRBV3-1 and TRBJ1-1; a possible D gene is TRBD1 (5 bases). The CDR3 covers 15 residues. Germline lookup yields CDR1 LGHDT and CDR2 YNNKEL (reference sequence). V lost 4 bases to trimming and J lost 0 bases, with 12 bases between them. CDR3 sequence: CASSPHRSVNTEAFF. CDR3 DNA: TGTGCCAGCAGCCCCCACAGGAGTGTGAACACTGAAGCTTTCTTT.

This clonotype was seen ten or more times. The J gene is TRBJ1-2, the V gene TRBV7-2; D remains ambiguous. V lost 1 base and J lost 6, with 18 bases in between. This CDR3 spans 16 amino acids. CDR1 is SGHTA, CDR2 FQGNSA, per germline. In DNA, the CDR3 is TGTGCCAGCAGCTTAGGGCCATCCCCCGAGGTGGATGGCTACACCTTC. Translation: CASSLGPSPEVDGYTF.

This clonotype was seen at least ten times. This chain uses TRBV7-6 with TRBJ1-6, with D possibly matching TRBD1 (5 bases). This CDR3 spans 15 amino acids. The germline V gene encodes CDR1 SGHVS and CDR2 FNYEAQ. With 3 bases removed from V and 5 bases from J, the gap between germline ends came to 11 bases. For the CDR3, the DNA is TGTGCCAGCAGCTTGGGTAGGGGTCATAATTCACCCCTCCACTTT. It encodes CASSLGRGHNSPLHF.

This clonotype was detected ten times or more. The V call is TRBV20-1, the J call TRBJ2-1; 8 bases match TRBD2. V lost 7 bases to trimming and J lost 9 bases; unmatched junction nucleotides: 11. The germline CDR1 and CDR2 sequences are DFQATT and SNEGSKA (reference sequence). The CDR3 spans 13 residues. The CDR3 region has the DNA TGCAGTGTTTTAGGGGGACTAGAAAGTGAGCAGTTCTTC. This sequence encodes CSVLGGLESEQFF.